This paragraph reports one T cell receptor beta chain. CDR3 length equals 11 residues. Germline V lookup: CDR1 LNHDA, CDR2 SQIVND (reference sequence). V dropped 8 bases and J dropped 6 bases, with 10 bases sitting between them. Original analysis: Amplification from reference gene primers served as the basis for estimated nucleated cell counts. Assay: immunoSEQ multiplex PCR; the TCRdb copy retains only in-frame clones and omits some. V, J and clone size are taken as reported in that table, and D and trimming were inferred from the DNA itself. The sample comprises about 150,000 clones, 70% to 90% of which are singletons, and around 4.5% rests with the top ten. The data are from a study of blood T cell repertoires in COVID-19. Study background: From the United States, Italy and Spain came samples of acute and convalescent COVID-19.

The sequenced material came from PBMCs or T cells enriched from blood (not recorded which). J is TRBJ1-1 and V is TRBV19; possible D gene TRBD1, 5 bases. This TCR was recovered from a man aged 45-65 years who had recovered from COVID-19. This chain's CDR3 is CASLAGAEAFF. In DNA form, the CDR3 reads TGTGCCAGTCTTGCGGGGGCTGAAGCTTTCTTT.